There are a few counts of the clone carrying this T cell receptor beta chain. As yet, its antigen is unknown. This record belongs to a study of tumor-infiltrating lymphocytes in primary liver carcinoma. At the level of the study: Men as well as women, aged 30 to 69 years, made up the patients. Study-wide results and caveats: Merely about 8-24% of top clones occurred in all five tumor regions.

Co-extraction of both nucleic acids (RNA and DNA) used about 17-33 mg of unsorted bulk tissue. cDNA specific to TCR beta was made from 450 to 650 ng of total RNA, with a constant-region primer employed for priming. It was through three nested multiplex PCR rounds of slightly modified ARM-PCR that TCR beta libraries arose. With TRBV1-TRBV30 forward primers and a C-beta reverse primer, the first two PCR rounds were run for approximately 10 cycles each. TCRdb itself ran the multiplex PCR reads through MiXCR, one entry per CDR3 protein. In the table there are about 190,000 distinct CDR3 sequences, about 85% of which are singletons. This CDR3 has 17 amino acids. V was clipped by 9 bases and J by 6 bases, with 28 bases between them. Germline values: CDR1 SGHNT, CDR2 YENEEA.

The chain joins TRBV11-3 to TRBJ2-3; either TRBD1 or TRBD2 may supply D (6 bases each). Source material: tumor tissue from primary liver carcinoma. This TCR derives from a man between 40 and 49 years old with primary liver carcinoma and hepatitis B virus infection. CDR3 sequence reads: CASSFSSGGLGWDTQYF. CDR3 nucleotide sequence: TGTGCCAGTAGTTTCTCCTCCGGGGGCCTAGGGTGGGATACGCAGTATTTT.